These 7 T cell receptor beta chains came from one sample sequenced in a study of cytomegalovirus exposure and HLA in healthy donors. The PCR ran on 60 Vbeta and 13 Jbeta primers. Sequenced by immunoSEQ multiplex PCR; TCRdb stores in-frame clones only, minus some. The repertoire holds about 89,000 clones, with 9.4% as singletons. The sequenced sample consisted of PBMCs. The receptors originated from a man aged 45-60 years in good health and CMV-seropositive.

In its sample, this clone was seen a few times. The V gene is TRBV6-5, the J gene TRBJ1-3; 8 nucleotides line up with TRBD1. The CDR3 is 14 residues long. Losses at the gene ends were 8 bases for V and 1 base for J; bases not matched to a gene: 4. Germline values: CDR1 MNHEY, CDR2 SVGAGI. CDR3: CASSTGGSGNTIYF. The DNA for the CDR3 is TGTGCCAGCTCAACAGGGGGGTCTGGAAACACCATATATTTT.

The chain is built from TRBV19 and TRBJ2-7, with 8 bases lining up with TRBD1. Germline V gene sequence: CDR1 LNHDA, CDR2 SQIVND (reference sequence). The ends lost 10 bases at V and 6 bases at J; junction bases unmatched: 5. CDR3 length: 11 residues. DNA for the CDR3: TGTGCCACTGGACAGGGCTTCGAGCAGTACTTC. It specifies CATGQGFEQYF.

The chain has TRBV6-5 and TRBJ2-3, with TRBD1 matching 10 bases. The CDR3 length is 16 residues. The V and J ends lost 4 bases and 4 bases, in that order; junction bases with no gene match: 8. The germline gives CDR1 MNHEY, CDR2 SVGAGI. The DNA for the CDR3 is TGTGCCAGCAGTTTTGGGACAGGGGTGGATGCAGATACGCAGTATTTT. Amino acid sequence: CASSFGTGVDADTQYF.

This clone was seen a handful of times. The CDR3 region has the DNA TGTGCCAGCAGCTCCGGGTCCCAAGAGACCCAGTACTTC. This gives the protein CASSSGSQETQYF. This chain joins TRBV5-6 and TRBJ2-5; D is uncertain. With 3 bases removed from V and 1 base from J, the gap between germline ends came to 7 bases. This CDR3 contains 13 residues. Germline CDR1 and CDR2: SGHDT and YYEEEE.

This clone was found a few times. The chain combines TRBV7-6 with TRBJ2-3; 12 bases match TRBD2. Trimming cost V 6 bases and J 0 bases; bases outside gene matches: 4. CDR1 and CDR2 (germline): SGHVS, FNYEAQ. The CDR3 totals 16 residues. CDR3 in amino acids: CASSRGTSGSTDTQYF. The CDR3 nucleotides read TGTGCCAGCAGTAGAGGGACTAGCGGGAGCACAGATACGCAGTATTTT.

This clone has more than one count but fewer than ten. The chain is built from TRBV30 and TRBJ2-2, with 8 nucleotides matching TRBD1. The CDR3 consists of 15 residues. V lost 3 bases, J lost 4 bases, and 7 bases stayed unmatched. Germline V gives CDR1 GTSNPN, CDR2 SVGIG (reference sequence). As DNA, the CDR3 is TGTGCCTGGAGAGGGCAGGGGGCGCGCACCGGGGAGCTGTTTTTT. Encoded protein: CAWRGQGARTGELFF.

This clone was counted between two and nine times. This chain uses TRBV10-3 with TRBJ2-7, with a weak D call TRBD2 (7 bases). Trimming cost V 0 bases and J 7 bases, with 13 bases left between them. In germline, CDR1 is ENHRY, CDR2 SYGVKD. This CDR3 region has 14 residues. In nucleotides, the CDR3 is TGTGCCATCAGTGAGTCGGGGGGGGGCAGGGAGCAGTACTTC. Encoded protein: CAISESGGGREQYF.